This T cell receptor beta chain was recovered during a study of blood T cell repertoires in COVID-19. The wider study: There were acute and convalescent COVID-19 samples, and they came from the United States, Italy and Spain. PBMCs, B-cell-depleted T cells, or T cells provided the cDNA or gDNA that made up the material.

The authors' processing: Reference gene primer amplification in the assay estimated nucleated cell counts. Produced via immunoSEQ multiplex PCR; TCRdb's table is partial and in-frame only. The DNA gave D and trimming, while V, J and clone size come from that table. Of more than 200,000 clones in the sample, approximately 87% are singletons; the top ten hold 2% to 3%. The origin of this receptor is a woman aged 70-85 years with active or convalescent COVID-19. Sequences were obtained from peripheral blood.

The CDR3, as DNA: TGTGCCAGCAGCCCCACAGGGGGTCTAAACCAGCCCCAGCATTTT. It is translated as CASSPTGGLNQPQHF. The J gene is TRBJ1-5, the V gene TRBV27; 8 bases agree with TRBD1. Germline lookup yields CDR1 MNHEY and CDR2 SMNVEV (reference sequence). V lost 6 bases, J lost 7 bases, and 11 bases stayed unmatched. The CDR3 runs 15 residues.